The 21 T cell receptor beta chains reported below all come from one sample, sequenced in a study of blood T cell repertoires in COVID-19 (dated by TCRdb to between 2020 and 2021). Library method: the immunoSEQ multiplex PCR assay. The clones in this table, taken by TCRdb from immuneACCESS, are in-frame only. Not every clone is retained; where verified, under half of the shortfall comes from an unresolved V gene, and the cause of the rest is unknown. This sample is represented by 150,000 to 200,000 clones; about 74% of them were singletons. Jointly, the top ten make up less than 3% of the sample. Material for sequencing was peripheral blood. These receptors came from a woman at least 80 years old with acute or convalescent COVID-19.

The chain combines TRBV10-2 with TRBJ2-7; a possible D gene is TRBD2 (6 bases). Germline CDR1 and CDR2: WSHSY and SAAADI. Between the trimmed V and J ends, which lost 9 bases and 4 bases, there was a span of 10 bases. This CDR3 has 11 residues. CDR3 sequence reads: CASGLHYEQYF. CDR3 nucleotides: TGCGCCAGTGGACTACATTACGAGCAGTACTTC.

The V and J genes are TRBV27 and TRBJ1-5, with D possibly being TRBD1 (6 bases). Trimming cost V 3 bases and J 7 bases, with 10 bases left between them. CDR1 is MNHEY, CDR2 SMNVEV, per germline (reference sequence). The CDR3 totals 13 residues. The CDR3 reads CASSLRGTQPQHF. The CDR3 DNA is TGTGCCAGCAGTTTGCGGGGGACACAGCCCCAGCATTTT.

This clone was seen once. The genes are TRBV6-9 and TRBJ1-3; unclear D gene. V was clipped by 10 bases and J by 0 bases, with 19 bases between them. Looked up from germline, CDR1 is MNHGY and CDR2 is SVAAGI. The CDR3 totals 16 residues. CDR3 in amino acids: CANWGSRASSGNTIYF. DNA for the CDR3: TGTGCCAACTGGGGATCGCGGGCCTCCTCTGGAAACACCATATATTTT.

The chain is built from TRBV7-2 and TRBJ1-6; TRBD1 matches 11 bases. J was trimmed by 9 bases and V by 2 bases; bases with no gene match: 3. CDR1 and CDR2 from the germline V gene are SGHTA and FQGNSA. The length of the CDR3 is 15 residues. The CDR3: CASSLTGTGGSPLHF. Written as DNA, the CDR3 is TGTGCCAGCAGCTTAACCGGGACAGGGGGTTCACCCCTCCACTTT.

J is TRBJ1-4 and V is TRBV18, with D possibly matching TRBD1 (5 bases). Trimming took 2 bases from V and 5 from J, leaving 12 bases between them. CDR3 length: 15 amino acids. The germline gives CDR1 KGHSH, CDR2 LQKENI. In DNA, the CDR3 is TGTGCCAGCTCACCAGGTCAGGGCCTGAATGAAAAACTGTTTTTT. This sequence encodes CASSPGQGLNEKLFF. The full variable domain, rest sourced from reference TRBV18 and TRBJ1-4, is NAGVMQNPRHLVRRRGQEARLRCSPMKGHSHVYWYRQLPEEGLKFMVYLQKENIIDESGMPKERFSAEFPKEGPSILRIQQVVRGDSAAYFCASSPGQGLNEKLFFGSGTQLSVL.

V gene TRBV28 combines with J gene TRBJ2-2, with 8 bases fitting TRBD1. The V gene end was trimmed by 7 bases and the J gene end by 4 bases; junction bases not matched to a gene: 8. CDR1 MDHEN and CDR2 SYDVKM come from the germline V gene. The length of the CDR3 is 15 residues. DNA for the CDR3: TGTGCCAGCAAACCCGGGACAGGCCTCACCGGGGAGCTGTTTTTT. Translating it yields CASKPGTGLTGELFF. Looking up the rest from reference TRBV28 and TRBJ2-2 gives the full variable domain: DVKVTQSSRYLVKRTGEKVFLECVQDMDHENMFWYRQDPGLGLRLIYFSYDVKMKEKGDIPEGYSVSREKKERFSLILESASTNQTSMYLCASKPGTGLTGELFFGEGSRLTVL.

This chain links TRBV23-1 with TRBJ1-3, with D tentatively TRBD1 (6 bases). TRBV23-1 is an ORF for which the function is uncertain. The V and J ends lost 3 bases and 5 bases respectively, with 17 bases between them. The CDR3 consists of 16 residues. The CDR3 protein is CASSQSVQGSRNTIYF. Here the CDR3 DNA reads TGCGCCAGCAGTCAGTCTGTTCAGGGGAGCAGAAACACCATATATTTT.

The rearrangement joins TRBV19 to TRBJ1-5; 8 bases fit TRBD1. With V trimmed by 5 bases and J by 0 bases, 6 bases remained unmatched. There are 16 residues in the CDR3. Germline V gene lookup returns CDR1 LNHDA and CDR2 SQIVND (reference sequence). The DNA of the CDR3 is TGTGCCAGTAGTTTCCTCGACAGGGGTAGCAATCAGCCCCAGCATTTT. Its protein product is CASSFLDRGSNQPQHF.

This clone turned up a few times. The chain is built from TRBV29-1 and TRBJ2-1, with 9 bases matching TRBD1. Germline V gene data show CDR1 as SQVTM and CDR2 as ANQGSEA. The CDR3 runs 15 residues. The ends lost 4 bases at V and 4 bases at J; junction bases unmatched: 8. The CDR3 loop is CSVVSGTGKYNEQFF. The CDR3 nucleotides are TGCAGCGTTGTCTCGGGGACAGGGAAATACAATGAGCAGTTCTTC.

This chain joins TRBV7-2 and TRBJ2-1, with a possible D match to TRBD2 (6 bases). With 10 bases removed from V and 4 bases from J, the gap between germline ends came to 17 bases. CDR1 is SGHTA, CDR2 FQGNSA, per germline. The CDR3 is 14 amino acids. The CDR3 sequence: CATTRGGIYNEQFF. CDR3 sequence (DNA): TGTGCCACCACCCGGGGCGGGATATACAATGAGCAGTTCTTC.

This clone was detected only a few times. The V call is TRBV7-9, the J call TRBJ1-1; 7 bases line up with TRBD1. The CDR3 loop spans 14 amino acids. V lost 5 bases, J lost 4 bases, and 7 bases stayed unmatched. Germline values: CDR1 SEHNR, CDR2 FQNEAQ (reference sequence). CDR3 bases: TGTGCCAGCAGCCAACCGACAGGGATCACTGAAGCTTTCTTT. Residues: CASSQPTGITEAFF.

This clone was seen a handful of times. The CDR3 protein is CASSIGPGQGDRREQYF. Written as DNA, the CDR3 is TGTGCCAGTAGTATAGGCCCCGGACAGGGGGATCGTCGCGAGCAGTACTTC. The chain is built from TRBV19 and TRBJ2-7, with TRBD1 matching 10 bases. The V segment lost 1 base and the J segment 6 bases; nucleotides outside the gene matches: 12. The germline V gene encodes CDR1 LNHDA and CDR2 SQIVND (reference sequence). The CDR3 contains 17 residues.

The chain couples TRBV2 to TRBJ2-3; TRBD1 matches 7 bases. The CDR3 contains 14 residues. Germline assignment: CDR1 SNHLY and CDR2 FYNNEI. V lost 4 bases, J lost 0 bases, and 1 base stayed unmatched. The CDR3 is CASSGQGSTDTQYF. CDR3 sequence (DNA): TGTGCCAGCAGTGGACAGGGTAGCACAGATACGCAGTATTTT.

V gene TRBV4-2 combines with J gene TRBJ2-4, with D perhaps TRBD2 (7 bases). CDR3 length: 15 residues. The germline CDR1 and CDR2 sequences are LGHNA and YNFKEQ. Trimming pared 0 bases from V and 9 bases from J, leaving 15 bases between. CDR3 protein: CASSQDLEGGRIQYF. In DNA, the CDR3 is TGTGCCAGCAGCCAAGATCTTGAGGGGGGGCGCATTCAGTACTTC.

This clone was observed once. This chain joins TRBV5-6 and TRBJ2-1, with 10 bases identical to TRBD1. The CDR3 sequence is 16 residues long. The trim removed 4 bases at V and 0 bases at J, leaving 4 bases unmatched. Germline CDR1 SGHDT, CDR2 YYEEEE. CDR3 DNA sequence: TGTGCCAGCAGCGTAGGGACAGGGGCCTCCTACAATGAGCAGTTCTTC. Protein product: CASSVGTGASYNEQFF.

This chain links TRBV5-8 with TRBJ2-2, with 8 positions matching TRBD2. The CDR3 extends over 16 amino acids. J lost 4 bases, V lost 3 bases, and 8 bases had no gene match. Germline CDR1 reads SGHTS; CDR2 reads YDEGEE. The CDR3 DNA reads TGTGCCAGCAGCTCTAAACTAGCGGAGGCCACCGGGGAGCTGTTTTTT. It translates to CASSSKLAEATGELFF.

This clone was recorded only once. The chain combines TRBV4-2 with TRBJ2-1, with 10 nucleotides matching TRBD2. This CDR3 has 15 residues. Trimming removed 1 base from V and 6 bases from J; junction bases left unmatched: 3. Germline CDR1 reads LGHNA; CDR2 reads YNFKEQ. The DNA for the CDR3 is TGTGCCAGCAGCCAAGTAGCGGGAGGTGGCAATGAGCAGTTCTTC. It codes for CASSQVAGGGNEQFF.

The chain uses TRBV19 and TRBJ2-5; 11 nucleotides match TRBD2. The ends lost 6 bases at V and 3 bases at J; junction bases unmatched: 18. This CDR3 contains 19 residues. Germline V CDR1 and CDR2: LNHDA, SQIVND (reference sequence). CDR3 sequence: CASRPRLGLAGGFEETQYF. The CDR3 region has the DNA TGTGCCAGTAGGCCCAGATTGGGGCTAGCGGGAGGATTTGAAGAGACCCAGTACTTC.

The table lists this clone with a few counts. An end of the junction differs from the germline gene, which may be a read error. This chain connects TRBV7-2 to TRBJ2-1; maybe TRBD2 (5 bases). The CDR3 covers 14 residues. Germline V gene sequence: CDR1 SGHTA, CDR2 FQGNSA. The CDR3 sequence: CASRPPGYYSEQFF. CDR3 coding DNA: TGTGCCAGCAGACCACCGGGGTATTACAGTGAGCAGTTCTTC.

V gene TRBV28 combines with J gene TRBJ2-5; TRBD2 matches at 9 bases. J lost 5 bases, V lost 7 bases, and 8 bases had no gene match. In germline, CDR1 is MDHEN, CDR2 SYDVKM. The CDR3 runs 14 residues. CDR3 sequence: CASTGAGGWETQYF. The CDR3 DNA sequence: TGTGCCAGCACCGGAGCGGGAGGCTGGGAGACCCAGTACTTC.

The chain has TRBV2 and TRBJ2-5; weak D call: TRBD2 (5 bases). The V and J ends lost 7 bases and 4 bases respectively, with 10 bases between them. CDR1 and CDR2 (germline): SNHLY, FYNNEI. The CDR3 is 12 residues long. The CDR3 region is CASTEAGETQYF. For the CDR3, the DNA is TGTGCCAGCACGGAGGCGGGAGAGACCCAGTACTTC.